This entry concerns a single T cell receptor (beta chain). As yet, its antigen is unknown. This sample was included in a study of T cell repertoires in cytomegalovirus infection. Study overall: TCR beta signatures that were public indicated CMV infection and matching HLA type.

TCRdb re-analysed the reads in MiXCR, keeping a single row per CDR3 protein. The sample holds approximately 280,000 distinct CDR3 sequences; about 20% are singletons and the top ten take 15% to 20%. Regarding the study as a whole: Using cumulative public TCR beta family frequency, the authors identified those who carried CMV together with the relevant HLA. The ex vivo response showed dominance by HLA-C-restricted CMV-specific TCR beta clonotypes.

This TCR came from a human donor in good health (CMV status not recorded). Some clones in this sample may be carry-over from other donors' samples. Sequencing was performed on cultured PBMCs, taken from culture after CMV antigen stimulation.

The CDR3 DNA reads TGTGCCAGCAGTGAGTCTGGGTACAATTCACCCCTCCACTTT. It yields the protein CASSESGYNSPLHF. The rearrangement uses TRBV2 and TRBJ1-6; no reliable D call. V lost 3 bases, J lost 7 bases, and 10 bases lay in between. CDR1 SNHLY and CDR2 FYNNEI come from the germline V gene. The CDR3 totals 14 residues.